A selection of T cell receptor beta chains follows, all from one sample in a study of control samples from healthy donors and cancer patients. Here immunoSEQ multiplex PCR was the method, and the copy in TCRdb shows in-frame clones only, minus some. Here the sample spans under 200,000 clones, around 93% being singletons. The specimen was blood. The receptor set was obtained from an older woman in good health. The CDR3 runs from the conserved cysteine through the conserved F or W. The D gene is left open where the match is weak. Expanded clones get a size class; other rows say once, few or many, or leave the size out.

clone size: -; D gene: TRBD2; J gene: TRBJ2-5; V gene: TRBV19; CDR3 DNA: TGTGCCAGTAGTCTCCTTAGCGGGGGGGCGCGGGAGACCCAGTACTTC; CDR3 protein: CASSLLSGGARETQYF
clone size: -; D gene: -; J gene: TRBJ2-1; V gene: TRBV5-5; CDR3 DNA: TGTGCCAGCAGCTTGGCCCTAACGGGGGGCCAGAATGAGCAGTTCTTC; CDR3 protein: CASSLALTGGQNEQFF
clone size: -; D gene: -; J gene: TRBJ1-1; V gene: TRBV27; CDR3 DNA: TGTGCCAGCAGTTTAGGACCTTCCTGGAACACTGAAGCTTTCTTT; CDR3 protein: CASSLGPSWNTEAFF
clone size: -; D gene: -; J gene: TRBJ1-4; V gene: TRBV5-8; CDR3 DNA: TGTGCCAGCAGCTTGAACCGGGGGCAATCCGGAAAACTGTTTTTT; CDR3 protein: CASSLNRGQSGKLFF
clone size: -; D gene: TRBD2; J gene: TRBJ2-3; V gene: TRBV7-8; CDR3 DNA: TGTGCCAGCAGCTTAAGGAGACTAGCTCTCACAGATACGCAGTATTTT; CDR3 protein: CASSLRRLALTDTQYF
clone size: -; D gene: -; J gene: TRBJ1-5; V gene: TRBV19; CDR3 DNA: TGTGCCAGTAGTATGGGGGATCAGCCCCAGCATTTT; CDR3 protein: CASSMGDQPQHF
clone size: -; D gene: -; J gene: TRBJ1-5; V gene: TRBV2; CDR3 DNA: TGTGCCAGCAGTGACAGGGAGAATCAGCCCCAGCATTTT; CDR3 protein: CASSDRENQPQHF
clone size: -; D gene: -; J gene: TRBJ1-5; V gene: TRBV11-2; CDR3 DNA: TGTGCCAGCAGCGGGGGTGCCGGCCAGCCCCAGCATTTT; CDR3 protein: CASSGGAGQPQHF
clone size: -; D gene: -; J gene: TRBJ1-1; V gene: TRBV7-2; CDR3 DNA: TGTGCCAGCAGCCCACAGGGATATGAAGCTTTCTTT; CDR3 protein: CASSPQGYEAFF
clone size: once; D gene: TRBD1; J gene: TRBJ1-5; V gene: TRBV6-2/TRBV6-3; CDR3 DNA: TGTGCCAGCAGTTACACCGCACAGGGGTTTCAGCCCCAGCATTTT; CDR3 protein: CASSYTAQGFQPQHF
clone size: -; D gene: TRBD2; J gene: TRBJ2-7; V gene: TRBV14; CDR3 DNA: TGTGCCAGCAGCCACCGACTAGCCCACGTCTCCGAGCAGTACTTC; CDR3 protein: CASSHRLAHVSEQYF
clone size: -; D gene: TRBD1; J gene: TRBJ2-5; V gene: TRBV7-9; CDR3 DNA: TGTGCCAGCAGAGGGACAGACTACCAAGAGACCCAGTACTTC; CDR3 protein: CASRGTDYQETQYF
clone size: -; D gene: TRBD1; J gene: TRBJ2-2; V gene: TRBV27; CDR3 DNA: TGTGCCAGCAGTTTATCGGGTCAGGGGGTTACTCGGGAGCTGTTTTTT; CDR3 protein: CASSLSGQGVTRELFF